What follows is one T cell receptor (beta chain) and its context. Its antigen is not identified. A second PCR of roughly 7 to 11 cycles used a sample-barcoded 5' primer and a J-beta primer mix. One entry per CDR3 protein, called by TCRdb with MiXCR from the 5' RACE reads. This table holds 720,000 or so distinct CDR3 sequences, roughly 41% found once. This sample was taken from a study of blood T cells in healthy people across ages. Findings and caveats of the study: Naive CD4+ cells and diversity were both higher in long-lived donors than in aged donors. The unknown donor CMV status may have confounded expanded clonotype changes. Diversity of TCR beta correlated strongly with naive T cell percentage.

The sample taken for sequencing was blood. This receptor was obtained from a man older than 75 in good health.

The CDR3 protein is CSVISQGGGTGELFF. The DNA for the CDR3 is TGCAGCGTCATTTCCCAGGGGGGAGGCACCGGGGAGCTGTTTTTT. V gene TRBV29-1 combines with J gene TRBJ2-2; D possibly corresponds to TRBD1 (7 bases). Germline assignment: CDR1 SQVTM and CDR2 ANQGSEA. The CDR3 runs 15 residues. V lost 6 bases and J 4 bases, leaving 18 bases between the germline ends.